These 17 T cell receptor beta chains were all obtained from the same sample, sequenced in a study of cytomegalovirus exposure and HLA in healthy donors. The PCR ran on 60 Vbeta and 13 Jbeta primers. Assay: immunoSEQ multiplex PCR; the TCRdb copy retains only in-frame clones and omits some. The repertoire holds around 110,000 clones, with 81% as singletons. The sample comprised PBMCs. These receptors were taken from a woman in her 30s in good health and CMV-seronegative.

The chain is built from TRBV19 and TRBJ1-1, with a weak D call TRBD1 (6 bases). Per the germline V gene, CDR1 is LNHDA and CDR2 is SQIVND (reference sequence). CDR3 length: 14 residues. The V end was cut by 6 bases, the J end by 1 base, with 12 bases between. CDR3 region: CASSARTENTEAFF. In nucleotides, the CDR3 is TGTGCCAGTAGCGCCAGGACAGAGAACACTGAAGCTTTCTTT.

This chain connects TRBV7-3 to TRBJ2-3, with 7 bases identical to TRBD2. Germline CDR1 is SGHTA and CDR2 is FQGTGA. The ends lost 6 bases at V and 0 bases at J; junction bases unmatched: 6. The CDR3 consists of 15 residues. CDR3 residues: CASRYGGTSTDTQYF. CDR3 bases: TGTGCCAGCAGATACGGGGGGACTAGCACAGATACGCAGTATTTT.

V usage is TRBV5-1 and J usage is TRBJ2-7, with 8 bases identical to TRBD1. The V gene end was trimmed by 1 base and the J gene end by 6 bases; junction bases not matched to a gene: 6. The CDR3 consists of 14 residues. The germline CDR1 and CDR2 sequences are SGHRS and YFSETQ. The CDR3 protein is CASSLSGQGSEQYF. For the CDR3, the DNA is TGCGCCAGCAGCTTGTCTGGACAGGGATCCGAGCAGTACTTC.

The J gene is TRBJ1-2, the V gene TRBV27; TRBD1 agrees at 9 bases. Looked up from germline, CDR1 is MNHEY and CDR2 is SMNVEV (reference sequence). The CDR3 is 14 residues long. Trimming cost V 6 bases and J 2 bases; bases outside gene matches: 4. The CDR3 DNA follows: TGTGCCAGCAGCTACGACAGGGGGAACTATGGCTACACCTTC. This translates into CASSYDRGNYGYTF.

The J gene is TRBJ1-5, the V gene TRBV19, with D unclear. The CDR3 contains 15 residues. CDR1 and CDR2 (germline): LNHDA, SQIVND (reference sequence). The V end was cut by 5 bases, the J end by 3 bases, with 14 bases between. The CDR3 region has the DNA TGTGCCAGTAGTTCCGAGACACTTTACAATCAGCCCCAGCATTTT. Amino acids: CASSSETLYNQPQHF.

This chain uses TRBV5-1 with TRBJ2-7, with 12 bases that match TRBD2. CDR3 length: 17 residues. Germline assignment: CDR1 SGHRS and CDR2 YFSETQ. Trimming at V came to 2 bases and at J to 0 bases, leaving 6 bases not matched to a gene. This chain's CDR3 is CASSFLAGGTNSYEQYF. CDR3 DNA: TGCGCCAGCAGCTTTCTAGCGGGAGGGACGAACTCCTACGAGCAGTACTTC.

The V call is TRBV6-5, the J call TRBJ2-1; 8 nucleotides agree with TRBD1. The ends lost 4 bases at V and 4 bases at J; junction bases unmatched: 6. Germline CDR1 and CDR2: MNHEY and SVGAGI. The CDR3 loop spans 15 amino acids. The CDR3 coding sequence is TGTGCCAGCAGTTTGGACAGGGTTGGTTACAATGAGCAGTTCTTC. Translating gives CASSLDRVGYNEQFF.

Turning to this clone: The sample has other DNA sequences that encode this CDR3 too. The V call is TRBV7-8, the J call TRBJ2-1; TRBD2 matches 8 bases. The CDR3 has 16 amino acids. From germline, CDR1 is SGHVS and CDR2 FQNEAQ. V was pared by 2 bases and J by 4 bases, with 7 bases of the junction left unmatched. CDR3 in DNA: TGTGCCAGCAGCTTACGGCGGGAGGCACGTTACAATGAGCAGTTCTTC. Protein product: CASSLRREARYNEQFF.

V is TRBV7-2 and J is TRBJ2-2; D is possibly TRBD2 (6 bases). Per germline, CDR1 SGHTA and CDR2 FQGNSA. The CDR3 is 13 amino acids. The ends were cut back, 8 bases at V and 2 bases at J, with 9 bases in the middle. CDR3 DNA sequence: TGTGCCAGCCGGCGGGGCAACACCGGGGAGCTGTTTTTT. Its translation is CASRRGNTGELFF.

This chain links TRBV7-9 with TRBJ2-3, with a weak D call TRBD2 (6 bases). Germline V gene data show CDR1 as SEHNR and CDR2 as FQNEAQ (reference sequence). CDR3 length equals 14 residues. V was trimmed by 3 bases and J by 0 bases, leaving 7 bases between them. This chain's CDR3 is CASSFGTSTDTQYF. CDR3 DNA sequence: TGTGCCAGCAGCTTTGGGACTAGCACAGATACGCAGTATTTT.

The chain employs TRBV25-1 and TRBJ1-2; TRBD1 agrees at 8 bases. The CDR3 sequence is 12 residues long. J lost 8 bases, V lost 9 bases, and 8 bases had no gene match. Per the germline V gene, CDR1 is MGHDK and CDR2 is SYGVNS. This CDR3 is CASGGTGEGYTF. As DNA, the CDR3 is TGTGCCAGTGGGGGGACAGGCGAAGGCTACACCTTC.

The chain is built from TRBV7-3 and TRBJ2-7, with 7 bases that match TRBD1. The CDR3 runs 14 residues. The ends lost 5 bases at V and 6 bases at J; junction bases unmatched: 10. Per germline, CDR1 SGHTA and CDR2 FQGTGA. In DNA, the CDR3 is TGTGCCAGCAGCGCCCCCGGGACAGATAGCGAGCAGTACTTC. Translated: CASSAPGTDSEQYF. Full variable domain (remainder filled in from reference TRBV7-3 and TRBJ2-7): GAGVSQTPSNKVTEKGKYVELRCDPISGHTALYWYRQSLGQGPEFLIYFQGTGAADDSGLPNDRFFAVRPEGSVSTLKIQRTERGDSAVYLCASSAPGTDSEQYFGPGTRLTVT.

The CDR3 loop is CASSRATSGRAKDTQYF. CDR3 nucleotide sequence: TGTGCCAGCAGCCGAGCGACTAGCGGGAGGGCCAAAGATACGCAGTATTTT. The chain employs TRBV5-4 and TRBJ2-3; TRBD2 matches 14 bases. The CDR3 loop spans 17 amino acids. V lost 4 bases and J lost 5; bases outside the gene matches: 9. CDR1 is SGHNT and CDR2 is YYREEE in the germline V gene (reference sequence). The full variable domain, in which reference TRBV5-4 and TRBJ2-3 provide the parts outside the CDR3, is ETGVTQSPTHLIKTRGQQVTLRCSSQSGHNTVSWYQQALGQGPQFIFQYYREEENGRGNFPPRFSGLQFPNYSSELNVNALELDDSALYLCASSRATSGRAKDTQYFGPGTRLTVL.

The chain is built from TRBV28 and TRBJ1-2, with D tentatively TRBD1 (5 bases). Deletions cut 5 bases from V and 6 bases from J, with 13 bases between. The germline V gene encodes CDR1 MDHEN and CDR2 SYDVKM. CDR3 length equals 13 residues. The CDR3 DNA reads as TGTGCCAGCAGTATCTCGACAGTAAATGGCTACACCTTC. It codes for CASSISTVNGYTF.

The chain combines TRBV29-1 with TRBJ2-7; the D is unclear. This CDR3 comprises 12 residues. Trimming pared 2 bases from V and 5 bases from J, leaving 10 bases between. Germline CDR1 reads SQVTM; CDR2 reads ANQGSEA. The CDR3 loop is CSVEYGSHEQYF. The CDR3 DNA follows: TGCAGCGTTGAATACGGGTCCCACGAGCAGTACTTC.

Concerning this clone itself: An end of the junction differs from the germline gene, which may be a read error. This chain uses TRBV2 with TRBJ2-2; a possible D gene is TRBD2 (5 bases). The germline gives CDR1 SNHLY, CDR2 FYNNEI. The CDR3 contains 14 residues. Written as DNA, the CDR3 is TGTGCCAGCAGTGCCTCAGGTTACACCGGGGAGCTATTTTTT. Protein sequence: CASSASGYTGELFF.

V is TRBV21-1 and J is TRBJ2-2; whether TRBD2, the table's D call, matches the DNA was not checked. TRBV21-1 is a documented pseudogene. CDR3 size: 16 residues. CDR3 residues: CASSKCGGWWAGELFF. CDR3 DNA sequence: TGTGCCAGCAGCAAATGCGGGGGGTGGTGGGCCGGGGAGCTGTTTTTT.